The source of this TCR beta chain is a study of blood T cell repertoires in COVID-19 (dated by TCRdb to 2019 to 2021). With respect to the entire study: The collaborator samples originated in the United States, Italy and Spain and spanned the acute and convalescent phases of COVID-19. The material from the prospective study consisted of cDNA or gDNA derived from T cells, B-cell-depleted T cells, or PBMCs. The dataset comprised deeply sampled blood TCRbeta repertoires from subjects exposed to, actively infected with, or recovered from COVID-19. The repertoires were made available in a free public database intended to serve as a resource for research on the immune response to SARS-CoV-2. The samples were drawn from two sources: the first 160 participants of the ongoing ImmuneRACE study, and 1,000 to 1,500 subjects contributed by 6 global collaborators. A de-identified subject ID, COVID-19 status, age in years and sex were almost always included in the sample metadata. HLA class I and class II types, where available, came from metadata supplied by the sample provider rather than from assay-based typing. Overall study results and their limits: How much clinical and demographic metadata was included differed by source and by participant, and the metadata was provided uncurated.

TCRbeta CDR3 regions were amplified from genomic DNA using the immunoSEQ Assay, a bias-controlled multiplex PCR. Per the authors' processing: The number of nucleated cells in each sample was estimated by amplification of reference gene primers within the assay. To quantify the absolute abundance of each unique TCRbeta CDR3 rearrangement, sequence reads were collapsed and filtered. For each sample, productive Simpson clonality was calculated as the square root of Simpson's diversity index across productive rearrangements. TCRdb holds this immuneACCESS table with in-frame rearrangements only. Some clones are missing; in checked studies, unresolved V genes explain under half, and the rest has no known cause. Clone size and V and J calls were adopted from that table, with D and trimming inferred from the DNA. The sample records 15,000 to 20,000 clones, 88% of which are singletons. In total, the top ten clones hold around a tenth of the sample.

Each collaborating institution followed its own protocols to collect whole blood in K2EDTA tubes. Collaborator samples were shipped for TCRbeta analysis as frozen whole blood, isolated PBMCs, or DNA extracted from either sample type. A word on this clone: Its antigen target is currently unknown. No clone much larger than this one lies a single base away; base qualities are absent.

The CDR3 runs 15 residues from the cysteine to the phenylalanine. Of all the DNA, just the CDR3 is kept, 45 bases in frame from base 1. Taken from the germline V gene, the CDR1 and CDR2 loops are SGHDN and FVKESK. Trimming at the junction amounts to 0 bases on V and 0 bases on J, and the germline ends lie 5 bases apart. The V and J segments used are TRBV14 and TRBJ2-2; no D gene call is confident. Sequenced sample: peripheral blood. This receptor was taken from a man aged 35-49 years with active COVID-19. The DNA sequence reads TGTGCCAGCAGCCAAGACCTCGCGAACACCGGGGAGCTGTTTTTT. It translates to CASSQDLANTGELFF.